A selection of T cell receptor beta chains follows, all from one sample in a study of identical twins. TCRdb recomputed calls from the 5' RACE reads with MiXCR, one row per CDR3 protein. There are 500,000 or so distinct CDR3 sequences in the sample; around an eighth occur only once, and approximately 0.98% lies in the top ten. These data were likewise used in another study, on yellow fever vaccine responses in identical twins.

Material: CD4+ T cells sorted from blood. These receptors were taken from a young woman in good health. CDR3s include the opening cysteine and the closing phenylalanine or tryptophan. Fields, in order: J gene, CDR3 length, D gene, V gene, clone size, CDR3 protein, CDR3 DNA. D genes are given only for firm matches. Not all rows give a size; the values are once, few, many and, for expanded clones, a class.

J gene: TRBJ2-5
CDR3 length: 14
D gene: .
V gene: TRBV2
clone size: many
CDR3 protein: CASSEGRGGETQYF
CDR3 DNA: TGTGCCAGCAGTGAAGGACGGGGTGGGGAGACCCAGTACTTC

J gene: TRBJ1-1
CDR3 length: 14
D gene: .
V gene: TRBV14
clone size: .
CDR3 protein: CASSQVGWGTEAFF
CDR3 DNA: TGTGCCAGCAGCCAAGTAGGGTGGGGCACTGAAGCTTTCTTT

J gene: TRBJ2-7
CDR3 length: 17
D gene: .
V gene: TRBV5-1
clone size: many
CDR3 protein: CASSDGGGIIGSYEQYF
CDR3 DNA: TGCGCCAGCAGCGATGGCGGCGGGATTATAGGGAGCTACGAGCAGTACTTC

J gene: TRBJ1-1
CDR3 length: 15
D gene: .
V gene: TRBV5-1
clone size: few
CDR3 protein: CASSSRAGVNTEAFF
CDR3 DNA: TGCGCCAGCAGCTCGCGGGCAGGGGTGAACACTGAAGCTTTCTTT

J gene: TRBJ2-7
CDR3 length: 18
D gene: TRBD1
V gene: TRBV11-1
clone size: few
CDR3 protein: CASSFGAGQGAKKDEQYF
CDR3 DNA: TGTGCCAGCAGCTTCGGAGCCGGACAGGGGGCAAAGAAGGACGAGCAGTACTTC

J gene: TRBJ2-4
CDR3 length: 15
D gene: TRBD1
V gene: TRBV19
clone size: .
CDR3 protein: CASSIAARDRSIRYF
CDR3 DNA: TGTGCCAGTAGTATAGCTGCCCGGGACAGATCCATACGGTACTTC

J gene: TRBJ2-3
CDR3 length: 14
D gene: TRBD2
V gene: TRBV6-4
clone size: .
CDR3 protein: CASRAGPRADTQYF
CDR3 DNA: TGTGCCAGCCGAGCGGGGCCTAGGGCAGATACGCAGTATTTT

J gene: TRBJ2-3
CDR3 length: 14
D gene: .
V gene: TRBV30
clone size: .
CDR3 protein: CAWSVNSLKDTQYF
CDR3 DNA: TGTGCCTGGAGTGTAAATTCCCTCAAAGATACGCAGTATTTT

J gene: TRBJ2-5
CDR3 length: 13
D gene: .
V gene: TRBV12-3/TRBV12-4
clone size: .
CDR3 protein: CASSFVSQETQYF
CDR3 DNA: TGTGCCAGCAGTTTCGTTTCTCAAGAGACCCAGTACTTC

J gene: TRBJ2-5
CDR3 length: 18
D gene: .
V gene: TRBV20-1
clone size: few
CDR3 protein: CSPYSGSGTPEGAETQYF
CDR3 DNA: TGCAGTCCATACTCCGGCTCCGGGACTCCGGAGGGGGCAGAGACCCAGTACTTC

J gene: TRBJ2-7
CDR3 length: 13
D gene: TRBD1
V gene: TRBV25-1
clone size: .
CDR3 protein: CASSGTGGYEKYF
CDR3 DNA: TGTGCCAGCAGTGGTACAGGGGGCTACGAGAAGTACTTC

J gene: TRBJ2-7
CDR3 length: 14
D gene: TRBD1
V gene: TRBV12-3/TRBV12-4
clone size: few
CDR3 protein: CASSSQGVYGEQYF
CDR3 DNA: TGTGCCAGCAGTTCCCAGGGGGTGTATGGCGAGCAGTACTTC

J gene: TRBJ2-1
CDR3 length: 17
D gene: .
V gene: TRBV10-3
clone size: many
CDR3 protein: CAISRTLQGSSYNEQFF
CDR3 DNA: TGTGCCATCAGTAGGACTTTACAGGGAAGCTCCTACAATGAGCAGTTCTTC

J gene: TRBJ2-7
CDR3 length: 16
D gene: TRBD1
V gene: TRBV7-2
clone size: .
CDR3 protein: CASSRPGQGRSYEQYF
CDR3 DNA: TGTGCCAGCAGCCGGCCGGGACAGGGAAGGTCCTACGAGCAGTACTTC

J gene: TRBJ1-5
CDR3 length: 13
D gene: TRBD1
V gene: TRBV10-3
clone size: .
CDR3 protein: CAISPDREQPQHF
CDR3 DNA: TGTGCCATCAGTCCGGACAGGGAGCAGCCCCAGCATTTT

J gene: TRBJ2-7
CDR3 length: 14
D gene: .
V gene: TRBV11-3
clone size: .
CDR3 protein: CASNLDGASDEQYF
CDR3 DNA: TGTGCCAGCAACTTAGACGGGGCGTCGGACGAGCAGTACTTC

J gene: TRBJ2-7
CDR3 length: 13
D gene: .
V gene: TRBV20-1
clone size: few
CDR3 protein: CSASPNHRAEQYF
CDR3 DNA: TGCAGTGCTAGCCCCAACCACAGGGCCGAGCAGTACTTC

J gene: TRBJ1-5
CDR3 length: 14
D gene: .
V gene: TRBV11-2
clone size: few
CDR3 protein: CASSPDSPNQPQHF
CDR3 DNA: TGTGCCAGCAGCCCGGACAGTCCCAATCAGCCCCAGCATTTT

J gene: TRBJ2-1
CDR3 length: 12
D gene: .
V gene: TRBV6-5
clone size: .
CDR3 protein: CASSYRRGEQFF
CDR3 DNA: TGTGCCAGCAGTTACCGGAGGGGAGAGCAGTTCTTC

J gene: TRBJ2-7
CDR3 length: 13
D gene: .
V gene: TRBV20-1
clone size: few
CDR3 protein: CSASNPGASEQYF
CDR3 DNA: TGCAGTGCTAGTAATCCAGGGGCCTCCGAGCAGTACTTC

J gene: TRBJ2-1
CDR3 length: 12
D gene: .
V gene: TRBV20-1
clone size: .
CDR3 protein: CSAIVETRPQFF
CDR3 DNA: TGCAGTGCTATAGTGGAGACTCGGCCGCAGTTCTTC

J gene: TRBJ2-2
CDR3 length: 13
D gene: .
V gene: TRBV2
clone size: few
CDR3 protein: CASGQGLTGELFF
CDR3 DNA: TGTGCCAGCGGGCAGGGCTTAACCGGGGAGCTGTTTTTT

J gene: TRBJ2-1
CDR3 length: 19
D gene: TRBD2
V gene: TRBV6-2/TRBV6-3
clone size: .
CDR3 protein: CASSYMGLAGGGTYNEQFF
CDR3 DNA: TGTGCCAGCAGTTACATGGGACTAGCGGGAGGGGGTACCTACAATGAGCAGTTCTTC

J gene: TRBJ2-1
CDR3 length: 16
D gene: TRBD2
V gene: TRBV7-9
clone size: few
CDR3 protein: CASSSMGLAVYNEQFF
CDR3 DNA: TGTGCCAGCAGCTCGATGGGACTAGCGGTCTACAATGAGCAGTTCTTC

J gene: TRBJ1-5
CDR3 length: 15
D gene: .
V gene: TRBV10-3
clone size: many
CDR3 protein: CAISESGTFRGPQHF
CDR3 DNA: TGTGCCATCAGTGAGTCTGGGACATTTAGAGGGCCCCAGCATTTT

J gene: TRBJ1-2
CDR3 length: 11
D gene: .
V gene: TRBV28
clone size: few
CDR3 protein: CASSSRHGYTF
CDR3 DNA: TGTGCCAGCAGTTCACGACATGGCTACACCTTC

J gene: TRBJ2-1
CDR3 length: 14
D gene: .
V gene: TRBV4-3
clone size: .
CDR3 protein: CASSQDSGGGLQFF
CDR3 DNA: TGCGCCAGCAGCCAAGATTCAGGAGGAGGCCTACAGTTCTTC

J gene: TRBJ2-3
CDR3 length: 13
D gene: .
V gene: TRBV29-1
clone size: .
CDR3 protein: CSVGRRITDTQYF
CDR3 DNA: TGCAGCGTTGGGAGGCGAATCACAGATACGCAGTATTTT